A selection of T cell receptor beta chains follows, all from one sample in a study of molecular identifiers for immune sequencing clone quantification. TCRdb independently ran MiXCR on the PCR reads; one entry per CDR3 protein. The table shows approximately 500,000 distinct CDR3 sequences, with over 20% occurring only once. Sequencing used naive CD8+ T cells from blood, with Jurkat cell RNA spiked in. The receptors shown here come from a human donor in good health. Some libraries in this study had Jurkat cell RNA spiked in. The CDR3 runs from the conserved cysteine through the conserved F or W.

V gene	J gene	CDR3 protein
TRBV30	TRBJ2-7	CAWSLREGFYEQYF
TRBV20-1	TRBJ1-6	CSARAETGTYNSPLHF
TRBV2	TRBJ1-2	CASSNGPANYGYTF
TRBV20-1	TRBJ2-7	CSARAVAGTSYEQYF
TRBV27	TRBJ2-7	CASSLLGGSYRERYF
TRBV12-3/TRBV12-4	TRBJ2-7	CASSLEDRGPLQQYF
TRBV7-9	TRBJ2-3	CASSHSGSYLDTQYF
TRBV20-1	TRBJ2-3	CSARDFGLAGGPGTDTQYF
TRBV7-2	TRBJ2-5	CASSPGLAGETQYF
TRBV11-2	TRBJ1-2	CASSLDGDYGYTF
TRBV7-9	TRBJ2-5	CASSLADSLQETQYF
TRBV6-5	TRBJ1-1	CASSYTAGTATEAFF
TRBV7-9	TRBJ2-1	CASSPGRNEFNEQFF
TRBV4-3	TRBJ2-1	CASSQDGESSYNEQFF
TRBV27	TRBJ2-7	CASSLGAGVGYEQYF
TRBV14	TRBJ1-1	CASSPEVGRADTGAFF
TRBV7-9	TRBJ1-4	CASSLPTAEDEKLFF
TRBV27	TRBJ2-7	CASSLSSQSYEQYF
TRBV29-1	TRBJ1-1	CSVPEREKNTEAFF
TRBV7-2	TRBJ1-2	CASSSRTGVDHGYTF
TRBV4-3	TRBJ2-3	CASSSIGGRPDTQYF
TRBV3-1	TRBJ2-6	CASSQERGSSGANVLAF
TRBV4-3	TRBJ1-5	CASSQDYESNQPQHF
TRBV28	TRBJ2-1	CASSLGTSSRNEQFF
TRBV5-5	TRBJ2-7	CASSLGQGHAYEQYF
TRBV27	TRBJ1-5	CASSLTGGAQPQHF
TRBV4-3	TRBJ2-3	CASSPTRAGRTDTQYF
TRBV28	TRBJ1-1	CASTLTATNTEAFF
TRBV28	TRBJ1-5	CASSHDRVVQPQHF
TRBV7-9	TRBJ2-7	CASSLVVGTLGYEQYF
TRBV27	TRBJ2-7	CASGPVSYEQYF
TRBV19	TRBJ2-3	CASSPEESGGFTDTQYF
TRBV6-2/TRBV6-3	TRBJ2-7	CASSSRGGAISYEQYF
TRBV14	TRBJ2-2	CASSSKLGELFF